These 30 T cell receptor beta chains were sequenced from one sample in a study of T cell responses to AZD1222 COVID-19 vaccine. Sequencing was performed with immunoSEQ multiplex PCR; in TCRdb, only in-frame clones are kept and a portion is missing. This table holds 150,000 or so clones, more than 75% found once. Sequenced material: peripheral blood, taken on day 0 of AZD1222 vaccination. These receptors originate from an adult in good health.

The chain has TRBV7-3 and TRBJ1-2; the match to TRBD1 covers 9 bases. Germline V gene sequence: CDR1 SGHTA, CDR2 FQGTGA. This CDR3 has 14 amino acids. Trimming cost V 6 bases and J 6 bases; bases outside gene matches: 8. The CDR3, as DNA: TGTGCCAGCAGTCCGGGACAGGGAAAGGATGGCTACACCTTC. Its protein product is CASSPGQGKDGYTF.

This sequence joins TRBV6-1 and TRBJ1-2; D is ambiguous. V was cut by 3 bases and J by 4 bases, with 18 bases left in between. CDR3 size: 16 residues. CDR1 is MNHNS, CDR2 SASEGT, per germline. CDR3 sequence reads: CASSDQFTTEVYGYTF. CDR3 nucleotides: TGTGCCAGCAGTGATCAATTTACGACGGAGGTCTATGGCTACACCTTC.

The chain links TRBV18 to TRBJ1-4, with no clear D. Germline V CDR1 and CDR2: KGHSH, LQKENI. The length of the CDR3 is 15 residues. The V end lost 3 bases, the J end lost 2 bases, and 10 bases lay between the germline ends. In DNA form, the CDR3 reads TGTGCCAGCTCACCCAAGGCGGGCACTAATGAAAAACTGTTTTTT. This gives the protein CASSPKAGTNEKLFF.

This clone was observed once. The genes are TRBV5-1 and TRBJ2-1; D is possibly TRBD2 (6 bases). Trimming pared 4 bases from V and 0 bases from J, leaving 14 bases between. This CDR3 is built from 16 residues. Germline V gene sequence: CDR1 SGHRS, CDR2 YFSETQ. DNA of the CDR3: TGCGCCAGCAGCCCCCGGCGGGGCCTCTCCTACAATGAGCAGTTCTTC. Translation: CASSPRRGLSYNEQFF.

This clone has a handful of counts. The chain carries TRBV18 and TRBJ2-7; possible D gene TRBD1, 6 bases. The CDR3 extends over 12 amino acids. Per the germline V gene, CDR1 is KGHSH and CDR2 is LQKENI. Trimming shortened V by 3 bases and J by 3 bases, and 6 bases separated the two germline ends. The CDR3 nucleotides read TGTGCCAGCTCACCGGACAGCTACGAGCAGTACTTC. It translates to CASSPDSYEQYF. Supplemented by reference TRBV18 and TRBJ2-7, the full variable domain reads NAGVMQNPRHLVRRRGQEARLRCSPMKGHSHVYWYRQLPEEGLKFMVYLQKENIIDESGMPKERFSAEFPKEGPSILRIQQVVRGDSAAYFCASSPDSYEQYFGPGTRLTVT.

The chain employs TRBV30 and TRBJ2-1, with TRBD2 identical over 8 bases. With V trimmed by 3 bases and J by 4 bases, 5 bases remained unmatched. The germline V gene has CDR1 GTSNPN and CDR2 SVGIG (reference sequence). The CDR3 covers 14 residues. This CDR3 reads CAWRREGIYNEQFF. The CDR3 DNA follows: TGTGCCTGGAGACGGGAGGGAATATACAATGAGCAGTTCTTC.

This clone has a single count. This chain connects TRBV4-1 to TRBJ2-4; 13 nucleotides match TRBD2. Germline-derived CDR1 and CDR2 are MGHRA and YSYEKL. This CDR3 has 18 residues. V lost 1 base, J lost 0 bases, and 3 bases stayed unmatched. The CDR3 DNA is TGCGCCAGCAGCCAAGGACTAGCGGGGGGCCTAGCCAAAAACATTCAGTACTTC. It codes for CASSQGLAGGLAKNIQYF.

The chain is built from TRBV5-6 and TRBJ2-1, with TRBD2 matching over 14 bases. CDR1 and CDR2 from the germline V gene are SGHDT and YYEEEE. CDR3 size: 15 residues. Trimming at V came to 5 bases and at J to 6 bases, leaving 4 bases not matched to a gene. In DNA form, the CDR3 reads TGTGCCAGCAGGGAAGGGACTAGCGGGGGCAATGAGCAGTTCTTC. Translating gives CASREGTSGGNEQFF.

This clone was counted once. CDR3 protein: CASTSVGEGYGYTF. For the CDR3, the DNA is TGTGCCAGCACGTCGGTCGGGGAAGGCTATGGCTACACCTTC. The chain uses TRBV6-5 and TRBJ1-2; no clear D gene. This CDR3 has 14 residues. The germline gives CDR1 MNHEY, CDR2 SVGAGI. V shed 7 bases and J shed 4 bases, with 16 bases lying between them.

The chain has TRBV12-5 and TRBJ1-2, with unresolved D. CDR1 is LGHNT, CDR2 FRNRAP, per germline. This CDR3 is built from 15 residues. V gave up 1 base and J gave up 9 bases, with 18 bases separating them. DNA of the CDR3: TGTGCTAGTGGTTTGGGAACCCTCGCTTCATTCAGCTACACCTTC. Translated, it gives CASGLGTLASFSYTF. The entire variable domain, with the rest obtained from reference TRBV12-5 and TRBJ1-2, is as follows: DARVTQTPRHKVTEMGQEVTMRCQPILGHNTVFWYRQTMMQGLELLAYFRNRAPLDDSGMPKDRFSAEMPDATLATLKIQPSEPRDSAVYFCASGLGTLASFSYTFGSGTRLTVV.

V is TRBV5-8 and J is TRBJ1-4; 8 bases align to TRBD1. Germline V gene sequence: CDR1 SGHTS, CDR2 YDEGEE. This CDR3 has 15 amino acids. With V trimmed by 9 bases and J by 6 bases, 13 bases remained unmatched. CDR3 region: CATPGTGMMDEKLFF. CDR3 nucleotide sequence: TGTGCCACCCCCGGGACAGGCATGATGGATGAAAAACTGTTTTTT.

In DNA, the CDR3 is TGTGCCAGCAGTGAAGCGCGACGGGGGAACACTGAAGCTTTCTTT. Translated, it gives CASSEARRGNTEAFF. The chain recombines TRBV6-1 with TRBJ1-1; D is ambiguous. The CDR3 covers 15 residues. CDR1 and CDR2 from the germline V gene are MNHNS and SASEGT. The germline V and J ends were trimmed by 0 bases and 1 base, with 9 bases remaining between them.

The chain carries TRBV29-1 and TRBJ2-3; D is unclear. This CDR3 spans 14 amino acids. Germline CDR1 is SQVTM and CDR2 is ANQGSEA. V lost 3 bases and J lost 1, with 11 bases in between. The CDR3 nucleotides are TGCAGCGTTGAGGGCCCCACACGCACAGATACGCAGTATTTT. This sequence encodes CSVEGPTRTDTQYF.

The table lists this clone with a few counts. The rearrangement uses TRBV19 and TRBJ2-1; TRBD1 agrees at 8 bases. The CDR3 is 13 residues long. V gave up 6 bases and J gave up 7 bases; unmatched junction bases: 5. CDR1 is LNHDA, CDR2 SQIVND, per germline (reference sequence). CDR3 sequence: CASRAGGQNEQFF. CDR3 nucleotides: TGTGCCAGTAGGGCAGGGGGCCAAAATGAGCAGTTCTTC.

As DNA, the CDR3 is TGTGCCAGCAGCTTGTATACAGGGACCTACGAGCAGTACTTC. Translation gives CASSLYTGTYEQYF. The gene calls are TRBV5-4 and TRBJ2-7; possible D gene TRBD1, 6 bases. The germline gives CDR1 SGHNT, CDR2 YYREEE (reference sequence). Trimming cost V 1 base and J 2 bases, with 10 bases left between them. This CDR3 region has 14 residues. Full variable domain (outside the CDR3, taken from reference TRBV5-4 and TRBJ2-7): ETGVTQSPTHLIKTRGQQVTLRCSSQSGHNTVSWYQQALGQGPQFIFQYYREEENGRGNFPPRFSGLQFPNYSSELNVNALELDDSALYLCASSLYTGTYEQYFGPGTRLTVT.

The rearrangement joins TRBV6-5 to TRBJ2-3; weak D call: TRBD2 (6 bases). The CDR3 spans 15 residues. Germline V gene data show CDR1 as MNHEY and CDR2 as SVGAGI. Trimming removed 6 bases from V and 1 base from J, with 14 bases in between. The CDR3 DNA reads TGTGCCAGCAGCGCTGGGGTAGCGGGCACAGATACGCAGTATTTT. It specifies CASSAGVAGTDTQYF.

The V call is TRBV6-5, the J call TRBJ1-1, with a weak D call TRBD1 (5 bases). Germline assignment: CDR1 MNHEY and CDR2 SVGAGI. This CDR3 is built from 15 residues. V lost 2 bases, J lost 4 bases, and 14 bases lay in between. CDR3 in amino acids: CASSYGTRDVTEAFF. The CDR3 region has the DNA TGTGCCAGCAGTTACGGAACCAGGGACGTCACTGAAGCTTTCTTT.

V and J are TRBV11-3 and TRBJ1-3; D not certain. CDR3 size: 14 residues. In germline, CDR1 is SGHNT, CDR2 YENEEA. V lost 3 bases and J lost 2, with 8 bases in between. The CDR3 nucleotides read TGTGCCAGCAGCTTTTTGGGGACTGGAAACACCATATATTTT. Translation: CASSFLGTGNTIYF.

The CDR3 sequence is CSGGQGISYEQYF. DNA of the CDR3: TGCAGCGGGGGACAGGGGATCTCCTACGAGCAGTACTTC. The rearrangement uses TRBV29-1 and TRBJ2-7; 10 bases agree with TRBD1. CDR1 is SQVTM, CDR2 ANQGSEA, per germline. Trimming removed 7 bases from V and 0 bases from J; junction bases left unmatched: 3. The CDR3 is 13 amino acids.

The chain has TRBV5-1 and TRBJ2-4; 7 bases map to TRBD1. V shed 4 bases, J shed 7 bases, and the junction held 5 bases outside the gene matches. Germline V CDR1 and CDR2: SGHRS, YFSETQ. The CDR3 is made up of 13 amino acids. The CDR3 here is CASSRDRVNIQYF. The CDR3, as DNA: TGCGCCAGCAGCCGAGACAGGGTTAACATTCAGTACTTC.

The J gene is TRBJ1-1, the V gene TRBV12-3 or TRBV12-4; D is ambiguous. Trimming took 5 bases from V and 10 from J, leaving 8 bases between them. There are 10 residues in the CDR3. CDR3 DNA: TGTGCCAGCAGTCCTCTGGCAGCTTTCTTT. Encoded protein: CASSPLAAFF.

This clone was picked up a small number of times. The rearrangement links TRBV14 to TRBJ1-2, with D maybe TRBD1 (5 bases). This CDR3 contains 14 residues. CDR1 is SGHDN, CDR2 FVKESK, per germline. Trimming pared 2 bases from V and 4 bases from J, leaving 11 bases between. CDR3 protein: CASSQRGWGYGYTF. The CDR3 region has the DNA TGTGCCAGCAGCCAAAGGGGCTGGGGCTATGGCTACACCTTC.

The chain is built from TRBV27 and TRBJ1-2; D is ambiguous. CDR1 is MNHEY, CDR2 SMNVEV, per germline (reference sequence). The CDR3 runs to 12 residues. V lost 4 bases to trimming and J lost 5 bases, with 8 bases between them. The CDR3 protein is CASSSPQYGYTF. The CDR3 region has the DNA TGTGCCAGCAGTTCTCCCCAGTATGGCTACACCTTC.

V gene TRBV5-1 combines with J gene TRBJ1-3; the D is unclear. Trimming cost V 0 bases and J 9 bases, with 19 bases left between them. Germline lookup yields CDR1 SGHRS and CDR2 YFSETQ. There are 16 residues in the CDR3. The CDR3, as DNA: TGCGCCAGCAGCTTGGCCAAGGTTGTGCTAGGCGGCACCATATATTTT. It is translated as CASSLAKVVLGGTIYF.

The chain uses TRBV27 and TRBJ1-5; maybe TRBD1 (5 bases). Trimming removed 0 bases at V and 3 bases at J, with 9 bases between. Germline CDR1 MNHEY, CDR2 SMNVEV (reference sequence). The CDR3 extends over 15 amino acids. The CDR3 loop is CASSLSRQNNQPQHF. The CDR3 DNA sequence: TGTGCCAGCAGTTTATCAAGACAGAACAATCAGCCCCAGCATTTT.

This clone was picked up one time. The V and J genes are TRBV19 and TRBJ2-5; D may correspond to TRBD1 or TRBD2 (6 bases each). Germline CDR1 reads LNHDA; CDR2 reads SQIVND (reference sequence). The length of the CDR3 is 15 residues. The V end lost 3 bases, the J end lost 1 base, and 12 bases lay between the germline ends. The CDR3 reads CASSIGGTSQETQYF. In DNA form, the CDR3 reads TGTGCCAGTAGTATCGGGGGCACCTCCCAAGAGACCCAGTACTTC. Based on the CDR3 plus reference TRBV19 and TRBJ2-5, the full variable domain is DGGITQSPKYLFRKEGQNVTLSCEQNLNHDAMYWYRQDPGQGLRLIYYSQIVNDFQKGDIAEGYSVSREKKESFPLTVTSAQKNPTAFYLCASSIGGTSQETQYFGPGTRLLVL.

The chain employs TRBV4-1 and TRBJ2-2, with TRBD2 as a possible D gene (5 bases). Germline loops: CDR1 MGHRA, CDR2 YSYEKL. The CDR3 length is 17 residues. V was pared by 0 bases and J by 1 base, with 12 bases between. In nucleotides, the CDR3 is TGCGCCAGCAGCCAAGAAAGGGCAGCGGAGAACACCGGGGAGCTGTTTTTT. It translates to CASSQERAAENTGELFF.

The chain combines TRBV5-1 with TRBJ2-1; 12 positions match TRBD2. The germline V gene has CDR1 SGHRS and CDR2 YFSETQ. The V and J ends lost 7 bases and 7 bases, in that order; junction bases with no gene match: 9. The CDR3 is 15 residues long. CDR3 in amino acids: CASGPGLAGLNEQFF. For the CDR3, the DNA is TGCGCCAGCGGACCGGGACTAGCGGGTTTGAATGAGCAGTTCTTC.

CDR3 amino acids: CATSDTGQFAEAFF. Written as DNA, the CDR3 is TGTGCCACCAGTGATACAGGACAGTTTGCTGAAGCTTTCTTT. The chain couples TRBV24-1 to TRBJ1-1; D might be TRBD1 (6 bases). Germline V gene lookup returns CDR1 KGHDR and CDR2 SFDVKD. CDR3 length equals 14 residues. Trimming shortened V by 3 bases and J by 6 bases, and 13 bases separated the two germline ends.

This chain connects TRBV24-1 to TRBJ1-2; TRBD1 aligns across 10 bases. CDR1 KGHDR and CDR2 SFDVKD come from the germline V gene. The CDR3 covers 14 residues. After removal of 5 bases from V and 4 bases from J, the junction contained 3 bases not matched to a gene. The CDR3 sequence: CATSAGTGVYGYTF. The DNA of the CDR3 is TGTGCCACCAGTGCGGGGACAGGGGTCTATGGCTACACCTTC.